This TCR beta chain is from a study of blood T cell repertoires in COVID-19. Assay used: immunoSEQ multiplex PCR; TCRdb lists only in-frame clones, some missing. The table lists 170,000 or so clones, roughly 87% of them singletons. Germline V gene data show CDR1 as SQVTM and CDR2 as ANQGSEA. Trimming removed 5 bases from V and 4 bases from J; junction bases left unmatched: 7. CDR3 length: 14 amino acids. Sequencing used PBMCs or T cells enriched from blood (not recorded which). This receptor was identified in a woman aged 45-60 years who had recovered from COVID-19. The V gene is TRBV29-1, the J gene TRBJ2-7; 11 bases fit TRBD2. CDR3 bases: TGCAGCGTTCGGACTAGCGGGTTAATTTACGAGCAGTACTTC. Amino acids: CSVRTSGLIYEQYF.